This T cell receptor (beta chain) was retrieved from a study of blood T cell repertoires in COVID-19. Study context: The analysed material was cDNA or gDNA that came from T cells, B-cell-depleted T cells, or PBMCs.

Sequenced by immunoSEQ multiplex PCR; TCRdb stores in-frame clones only, minus some. The data hold roughly 400,000 clones, with about 88% observed a single time. This clone was seen a single time. This CDR3 has 15 residues. Germline V gene data show CDR1 as SGHKS and CDR2 as YYEKEE (reference sequence). V was clipped by 0 bases and J by 0 bases, with 7 bases between them. The V and J genes are TRBV5-5 and TRBJ2-1; tentatively, D is TRBD2 (5 bases). The TCR sequence derives from a woman in her late teens or twenties who had been exposed to COVID-19. Sequencing input: PBMCs or T cells enriched from blood (not recorded which). CDR3 loop: CASSLVGDSYNEQFF. The DNA for the CDR3 is TGTGCCAGCAGCTTGGTGGGAGACTCCTACAATGAGCAGTTCTTC.